This passage covers 23 T cell receptor beta chains from one sample sequenced in a study of blood T cell repertoires in COVID-19. The table came from immunoSEQ multiplex PCR; TCRdb's copy has only in-frame clones and leaves some out. The sample includes 60,000 to 65,000 clones, 75% to 80% seen only once; the top ten take roughly half. Sequences were obtained from peripheral blood. All receptors come from a woman older than 75 with acute or convalescent COVID-19.

The chain carries TRBV5-5 and TRBJ2-1; TRBD2 agrees at 8 bases. The ends lost 4 bases at V and 10 bases at J; junction bases unmatched: 19. The CDR3 has 17 residues. Germline CDR1 and CDR2: SGHKS and YYEKEE (reference sequence). The CDR3 is CASSLGPASGSVREQFF. The CDR3 bases are TGTGCCAGCAGCCTGGGGCCCGCCAGCGGGAGCGTTAGGGAGCAGTTCTTC.

This clone was counted a single time. V gene TRBV10-3 combines with J gene TRBJ1-5; no clear D. This CDR3 has 14 amino acids. Germline V gene sequence: CDR1 ENHRY, CDR2 SYGVKD. Between the trimmed V and J ends, which lost 2 bases and 6 bases, there was a span of 11 bases. CDR3 nucleotides: TGTGCCATCAGTGAGGGGGAGGGTAGTCAGCCCCAGCATTTT. Protein sequence: CAISEGEGSQPQHF.

V and J are TRBV27 and TRBJ2-7; D possibly corresponds to TRBD1 (6 bases). V shed 8 bases and J shed 2 bases, with 19 bases lying between them. CDR1 is MNHEY and CDR2 is SMNVEV in the germline V gene (reference sequence). The CDR3 is 15 residues long. CDR3: CASGGTGRSPYEQYF. The CDR3 coding sequence is TGTGCCAGCGGGGGAACAGGGAGATCCCCCTACGAGCAGTACTTC.

The chain joins TRBV7-8 to TRBJ2-1; 11 bases are a match to TRBD1. The CDR3 consists of 17 residues. In germline, CDR1 is SGHVS, CDR2 FQNEAQ. V lost 1 base to trimming and J lost 0 bases; unmatched junction nucleotides: 2. The CDR3 nucleotides are TGTGCCAGCAGCTTAGAGGGACAGGGGGACTCCTACAATGAGCAGTTCTTC. Protein sequence: CASSLEGQGDSYNEQFF.

The V and J genes are TRBV15 and TRBJ1-5, with 9 bases identical to TRBD1. The junction had 5 bases not matched to a gene; V was cut back by 4 bases and J by 4 bases. This CDR3 spans 15 amino acids. Germline CDR1 LNHNV, CDR2 YYDKDF (reference sequence). The CDR3 reads CATSTDRGRNQPQHF. CDR3 DNA sequence: TGTGCCACCAGCACGGACAGGGGTCGGAATCAGCCCCAGCATTTT.

The gene calls are TRBV28 and TRBJ1-5, with a tentative D call TRBD1 (6 bases). The CDR3 sequence is 16 residues long. Germline V gene data show CDR1 as MDHEN and CDR2 as SYDVKM. The V gene lost 4 bases and the J gene lost 0 bases, with 13 bases spanning the gap. The DNA of the CDR3 is TGTGCCAGCAGTTCCCCATGGACAGATAGCAATCAGCCCCAGCATTTT. It yields the protein CASSSPWTDSNQPQHF.

A single count supports this clone. The chain has TRBV28 and TRBJ2-7, with 10 bases that match TRBD1. V lost 6 bases, J lost 4 bases, and 9 bases stayed unmatched. CDR3 length: 15 residues. Germline V CDR1 and CDR2: MDHEN, SYDVKM. The CDR3 loop is CASRPGTGDEYEQYF. As DNA, the CDR3 is TGTGCCAGCAGACCTGGGACAGGGGACGAGTACGAGCAGTACTTC.

The genes are TRBV28 and TRBJ2-2; 7 bases map to TRBD1. The junction had 7 bases not matched to a gene; V was cut back by 6 bases and J by 6 bases. This CDR3 spans 14 amino acids. Germline V gene sequence: CDR1 MDHEN, CDR2 SYDVKM. CDR3 in amino acids: CASSFTGAPGELFF. CDR3 DNA sequence: TGTGCCAGCAGCTTTACAGGGGCCCCCGGGGAGCTGTTTTTT.

The rearrangement uses TRBV28 and TRBJ1-1, with D tentatively TRBD1 (6 bases). V shed 7 bases and J shed 3 bases, with 12 bases lying between them. The germline V gene encodes CDR1 MDHEN and CDR2 SYDVKM. The length of the CDR3 is 13 residues. The CDR3 region is CASTTQGYTEAFF. CDR3 DNA sequence: TGTGCCAGCACCACACAGGGTTACACTGAAGCTTTCTTT.

The V gene is TRBV30, the J gene TRBJ2-2, with a tentative D call TRBD2 (5 bases). Germline CDR1 and CDR2: GTSNPN and SVGIG (reference sequence). V was clipped by 2 bases and J by 3 bases, with 13 bases between them. The CDR3 consists of 15 residues. CDR3: CAWSLTSRDTGELFF. In DNA form, the CDR3 reads TGTGCCTGGAGTTTGACTTCGAGGGACACCGGGGAGCTGTTTTTT.

The chain's CDR3 is CASSRTWSGGQPQHF. The CDR3 DNA follows: TGTGCCAGTAGTAGGACTTGGTCAGGTGGCCAGCCCCAGCATTTT. This chain links TRBV19 with TRBJ1-5; D remains ambiguous. CDR1 is LNHDA and CDR2 is SQIVND in the germline V gene (reference sequence). Trimming shortened V by 4 bases and J by 7 bases, and 17 bases separated the two germline ends. The length of the CDR3 is 15 residues.

This chain connects TRBV10-3 to TRBJ2-1, with D possibly being TRBD2 (6 bases). CDR1 ENHRY and CDR2 SYGVKD come from the germline V gene. With 4 bases removed from V and 5 bases from J, the gap between germline ends came to 12 bases. CDR3 length equals 14 residues. CDR3 in DNA: TGTGCCATCAGTGCGACGGCTAGCGACAATGAGCAGTTCTTC. Protein: CAISATASDNEQFF.

The rearrangement links TRBV28 to TRBJ2-2; D remains unclear. Trimming shortened V by 11 bases and J by 6 bases, and 10 bases separated the two germline ends. Germline V CDR1 and CDR2: MDHEN, SYDVKM. The CDR3 is 11 residues long. CDR3 coding DNA: TGTGCCGCCCAGAGGTCCGGGGAGCTGTTTTTT. Translating it yields CAAQRSGELFF.

The chain combines TRBV27 with TRBJ1-6, with a possible D match to TRBD1 (5 bases). From germline, CDR1 is MNHEY and CDR2 SMNVEV (reference sequence). Trimming took off 6 bases at V and 9 bases at J, with 24 bases between the two ends. This CDR3 is 17 amino acids long. CDR3 DNA: TGTGCCAGCAGCCCGGATAGGAGGGCCGGGAGGGGTTCACCCCTCCACTTT. Encoded protein: CASSPDRRAGRGSPLHF.

This sequence joins TRBV4-1 and TRBJ1-3; 9 bases are shared with TRBD1. Unmatched junction bases numbered 8, after V lost 2 bases and J lost 3 bases. Per germline, CDR1 MGHRA and CDR2 YSYEKL. CDR3 length: 17 residues. As DNA, the CDR3 is TGCGCCAGCAGCCAACCCCTGACAGGGGGTTTTGGAAACACCATATATTTT. It yields the protein CASSQPLTGGFGNTIYF.

This chain connects TRBV4-2 to TRBJ2-1, with 7 positions matching TRBD2. V was pared by 3 bases and J by 6 bases, with 5 bases of the junction left unmatched. Germline lookup yields CDR1 LGHNA and CDR2 YNFKEQ. This CDR3 contains 14 residues. For the CDR3, the DNA is TGTGCCAGCAGCCAGGCGGGAGCGCTCAATGAGCAGTTCTTC. It specifies CASSQAGALNEQFF.

The rearrangement links TRBV28 to TRBJ2-7, with 8 bases identical to TRBD1. This CDR3 has 14 residues. Trimming took 3 bases from V and 6 from J; bases not matched to a gene: 7. CDR1 is MDHEN and CDR2 is SYDVKM in the germline V gene. The CDR3 reads CASSLADRGGEQYF. The CDR3, as DNA: TGTGCCAGCAGTTTGGCCGACAGGGGAGGCGAGCAGTACTTC.

V is TRBV19 and J is TRBJ1-5, with D possibly matching TRBD1 (5 bases). Germline V gene data show CDR1 as LNHDA and CDR2 as SQIVND (reference sequence). This CDR3 region has 13 residues. V lost 6 bases and J 3 bases, leaving 9 bases between the germline ends. The CDR3 sequence is CASRDTYNQPQHF. In DNA form, the CDR3 reads TGTGCCAGTAGGGACACATACAATCAGCCCCAGCATTTT.

The rearrangement joins TRBV6-1 to TRBJ2-5; D is ambiguous. Trimming shortened V by 0 bases and J by 2 bases, and 16 bases separated the two germline ends. Germline CDR1 MNHNS, CDR2 SASEGT. This CDR3 is built from 17 residues. This CDR3 reads CASSEAPSPPGQETQYF. The CDR3, as DNA: TGTGCCAGCAGTGAAGCCCCCTCTCCGCCAGGTCAAGAGACCCAGTACTTC.

V usage is TRBV2 and J usage is TRBJ2-5, with 12 bases matching TRBD1. The CDR3 extends over 15 amino acids. V lost 6 bases, J lost 5 bases, and 7 bases stayed unmatched. Germline V gene data show CDR1 as SNHLY and CDR2 as FYNNEI. The CDR3 nucleotides are TGTGCCAGCAGGGTGGGGACAGGGGGCGGTGAGACCCAGTACTTC. Protein sequence: CASRVGTGGGETQYF.

This chain joins TRBV6-6 and TRBJ2-7; 8 bases line up with TRBD1. The CDR3 has 15 amino acids. The V and J ends lost 2 bases and 1 base, in that order; junction bases with no gene match: 4. The germline CDR1 and CDR2 sequences are MNHNY and SVGAGI (reference sequence). CDR3 sequence: CASSYIGQGSYEQYF. In DNA, the CDR3 is TGTGCCAGCAGTTACATAGGACAGGGATCCTACGAGCAGTACTTC.

This sequence joins TRBV30 and TRBJ2-1, with 7 bases identical to TRBD2. This CDR3 spans 14 amino acids. Germline-derived CDR1 and CDR2 are GTSNPN and SVGIG (reference sequence). The trim removed 2 bases at V and 6 bases at J, leaving 7 bases unmatched. The DNA for the CDR3 is TGTGCCTGGAGTAGCGGGGTGGCGGGCAATGAGCAGTTCTTC. Its translation is CAWSSGVAGNEQFF.

This sequence joins TRBV5-1 and TRBJ1-2; TRBD1 is a possible D gene (6 bases). Germline values: CDR1 SGHRS, CDR2 YFSETQ. V was clipped by 3 bases and J by 8 bases, with 14 bases between them. The CDR3 loop spans 13 amino acids. The CDR3 DNA follows: TGCGCCAGCAGCTCCCCACGTGGGGGCGGCTACACCTTC. This translates into CASSSPRGGGYTF.